Each of the 19 T cell receptor beta chains below was sequenced from the same sample in a study of regulatory T cells in long-lasting Graves disease. Stated time point: newly diagnosed GD, antithyroid drugs for less than 3 months. Making the TCR library involved RNA that had been extracted from PBMCs. The TCR beta library used iRepertoire HTBI primers with Arm-PCR amplification of CDR3. MiXCR, run by TCRdb on the multiplex PCR reads, gives a single entry per CDR3 protein. The sample consists of under 450,000 distinct CDR3 sequences, 10% to 15% of them appearing once. This same sample was also part of a study on T cells in Graves' hyperthyroidism and ophthalmopathy.

This material consisted of peripheral blood mononuclear cells (PBMCs), taken at new diagnosis, from a patient treated with antithyroid drugs. Source of these receptors: a young woman with Graves disease.

This clonotype showed up many times. The V gene is TRBV3-1, the J gene TRBJ2-1, with TRBD2 matching 7 bases. V lost 0 bases to trimming and J lost 3 bases; unmatched junction nucleotides: 5. The CDR3 length is 16 residues. Germline values: CDR1 LGHDT, CDR2 YNNKEL (reference sequence). CDR3 in amino acids: CASSQDGGLGYNEQFF. DNA for the CDR3: TGTGCCAGCAGCCAAGACGGGGGGTTAGGCTACAATGAGCAGTTCTTC.

With regard to this clonotype: The CDR3 carries no conserved terminal phenylalanine or tryptophan, so it likely arises from a read error. The gene calls are TRBV7-3 and TRBJ1-6; possible D gene TRBD1, 6 bases. The V gene's germline CDR1 is SGHTA and CDR2 FQGTGA. This CDR3 has 20 amino acids. Trimming took 5 bases from V and 3 from J, leaving 26 bases between them. The CDR3 sequence: CASSLRPSHKGVLYNSPLHS. CDR3 bases: TGTGCCAGCAGCCTAAGACCCTCACACAAGGGGGTTCTCTATAATTCACCCCTCCACTCT.

This clonotype was recorded at least ten times. The CDR3: CSARHQGAGGFYEQYF. CDR3 bases: TGCAGTGCTAGGCACCAGGGGGCGGGGGGGTTCTACGAGCAGTACTTC. The chain uses TRBV20-1 and TRBJ2-7; a possible D gene is TRBD2 (9 bases). V was pared by 3 bases and J by 3 bases, with 21 bases between. CDR1 is DFQATT, CDR2 SNEGSKA, per germline (reference sequence). This CDR3 is 16 amino acids long.

Only a few counts were recorded for this clonotype. This chain joins TRBV12-3 or TRBV12-4 and TRBJ1-5; the D gene is possibly TRBD1 (6 bases). This CDR3 has 13 amino acids. The V gene lost 3 bases and the J gene lost 5 bases, with 8 bases spanning the gap. CDR3: CASSFGQHQPQHF. The CDR3 nucleotides read TGTGCCAGCAGTTTCGGACAGCATCAGCCCCAGCATTTT.

CDR3 sequence reads: CSARAVRPRTVNTGELFF. The CDR3 coding sequence is TGCAGTGCTAGAGCCGTCCGTCCGAGGACAGTGAACACCGGGGAGCTGTTTTTT. The genes are TRBV20-1 and TRBJ2-2; possibly TRBD1 for D (6 bases). Germline CDR1 is DFQATT and CDR2 is SNEGSKA (reference sequence). Trimming shortened V by 1 base and J by 1 base, and 19 bases separated the two germline ends. This CDR3 contains 18 residues.

This chain links TRBV6-2 or TRBV6-3 with TRBJ2-5; TRBD2 matches 12 bases. CDR3 length: 13 residues. Trimming cost V 11 bases and J 3 bases; bases outside gene matches: 4. In germline, CDR1 is MNHEY, CDR2 SVGEGT. Here the CDR3 reads CAGRLAGEETQYF. DNA of the CDR3: TGTGCCGGACGACTAGCGGGAGAAGAGACCCAGTACTTC.

This rearrangement joins TRBV3-1 to TRBJ2-2; D might be TRBD2 (6 bases). The germline V and J ends were trimmed by 1 base and 0 bases, with 21 bases remaining between them. CDR1 and CDR2 (germline): LGHDT, YNNKEL (reference sequence). The CDR3 is made up of 20 amino acids. The CDR3 nucleotides read TGTGCCAGCAGCCAAGCAAGACTAGGCCTAAAACACGCGAACACCGGGGAGCTGTTTTTT. Its translation: CASSQARLGLKHANTGELFF.

The chain has TRBV3-1 and TRBJ2-1; 9 bases agree with TRBD2. CDR1 and CDR2 from the germline V gene are LGHDT and YNNKEL (reference sequence). Trimming cost V 3 bases and J 5 bases; bases outside gene matches: 8. This CDR3 is 16 amino acids long. Here the CDR3 reads CASSHWSGRTNNEQFF. The CDR3 DNA reads TGTGCCAGCAGCCACTGGAGCGGGAGGACCAACAATGAGCAGTTCTTC.

This clonotype was found many times. The chain links TRBV11-2 to TRBJ2-3, with 8 bases identical to TRBD2. The V gene end was trimmed by 4 bases and the J gene end by 1 base; junction bases not matched to a gene: 4. From germline, CDR1 is SGHAT and CDR2 FQNNGV. The CDR3 has 15 residues. The CDR3: CASSSLAERTDTQYF. The CDR3 nucleotides are TGTGCCAGCAGCTCACTAGCGGAACGCACAGATACGCAGTATTTT.

There are many counts of this clonotype. V usage is TRBV12-3 or TRBV12-4 and J usage is TRBJ1-1; 11 bases are a match to TRBD1. The CDR3 runs 17 residues. The ends lost 6 bases at V and 3 bases at J; junction bases unmatched: 12. DNA for the CDR3: TGTGCCAGCAGCTATTCCGGGACAGGGGGTTTGGACACTGAAGCTTTCTTT. It is translated as CASSYSGTGGLDTEAFF.

This clonotype occurred many times. The chain couples TRBV13 to TRBJ2-3; no reliable D call. This CDR3 comprises 12 residues. Trimming left V 5 bases short and J 5 bases short, with 8 bases between. Germline values: CDR1 PRHDT, CDR2 FYEKMQ (reference sequence). The CDR3 protein is CASSLGQDTQYF. CDR3 bases: TGTGCCAGCAGCCTGGGTCAAGATACGCAGTATTTT.

This clonotype was seen repeatedly, ten times or more. The rearrangement uses TRBV9 and TRBJ1-5; D gene ambiguous. Trimming removed 4 bases at V and 2 bases at J, with 13 bases between. This CDR3 spans 15 amino acids. CDR1 and CDR2 (germline): SGDLS, YYNGEE. The CDR3 region is CASSPRQRGNQPQHF. CDR3 DNA: TGTGCCAGCAGCCCTCGGCAGCGCGGCAATCAGCCCCAGCATTTT.

This clonotype was counted a few times. This chain joins TRBV6-2 or TRBV6-3 and TRBJ2-7; 10 nucleotides agree with TRBD2. Germline V gives CDR1 MNHEY, CDR2 SVGEGT. The length of the CDR3 is 16 residues. Trimming cost V 0 bases and J 1 base; bases outside gene matches: 3. DNA of the CDR3: TGTGCCAGCAGTTACTCGGCTAGCGGGGGATCCTACGAGCAGTACGTC. Translating gives CASSYSASGGSYEQYV.

This clonotype was seen at least ten times. The CDR3, as DNA: TGTGCCTGGAGGTCGGGGGTTCGAGCTACGCAGTATTTT. This gives the protein CAWRSGVRATQYF. The chain recombines TRBV30 with TRBJ2-3, with TRBD2 as a possible D gene (6 bases). The CDR3 runs to 13 residues. V lost 3 bases and J lost 8, with 15 bases in between. CDR1 GTSNPN and CDR2 SVGIG come from the germline V gene (reference sequence). Complete variable domain (other parts from reference TRBV30 and TRBJ2-3): SQTIHQWPATLVQPVGSPLSLECTVEGTSNPNLYWYRQAAGRGLQLLFYSVGIGQISSEVPQNLSASRPQDRQFILSSKKLLLSDSGFYLCAWRSGVRATQYFGPGTRLTVL.

V usage is TRBV20-1 and J usage is TRBJ2-5, with TRBD2 matching over 10 bases. J gave up 2 bases and V 3 bases, and 9 bases lay outside the gene matches. CDR1 is DFQATT, CDR2 SNEGSKA, per germline (reference sequence). The CDR3 is made up of 16 amino acids. The CDR3 loop reads CSASPGGLAEQETQYF. CDR3 nucleotides: TGCAGTGCTAGCCCCGGAGGACTAGCGGAACAAGAGACCCAGTACTTC.

The V call is TRBV3-1, the J call TRBJ2-7; 9 nucleotides line up with TRBD1. Germline V lookup: CDR1 LGHDT, CDR2 YNNKEL (reference sequence). This CDR3 spans 14 amino acids. V gave up 2 bases and J gave up 3 bases; unmatched junction bases: 2. The CDR3 loop is CASSQNRGHYEQYF. CDR3 nucleotides: TGTGCCAGCAGCCAAAACAGGGGGCACTACGAGCAGTACTTC.

This clonotype has a handful of counts. The V call is TRBV6-1, the J call TRBJ2-2, with 8 nucleotides matching TRBD1. This CDR3 spans 15 amino acids. Germline lookup yields CDR1 MNHNS and CDR2 SASEGT. Germline trimming cut 5 bases from V and 4 bases from J; bases unmatched to any gene: 6. The chain's CDR3 is CASSPTGAFTGELFF. Here the CDR3 DNA reads TGTGCCAGCAGTCCGACAGGGGCATTCACCGGGGAGCTGTTTTTT.

There are many counts of this clonotype. The CDR3 region has the DNA TGTGCCAGCAGTTTATCCGGGGACAGGGCCCAGCCCCAGCATTTT. Amino acids: CASSLSGDRAQPQHF. The J gene is TRBJ1-5, the V gene TRBV28; TRBD1 aligns across 9 bases. Per the germline V gene, CDR1 is MDHEN and CDR2 is SYDVKM. V shed 1 base and J 7 bases; nucleotides not matched to a gene: 5. The CDR3 runs to 15 residues.

This clonotype appeared many times. The chain joins TRBV7-9 to TRBJ2-3; D uncertain. CDR3 length: 14 amino acids. Trimming took 0 bases from V and 0 from J, leaving 4 bases between them. Germline lookup yields CDR1 SEHNR and CDR2 FQNEAQ (reference sequence). The CDR3 region is CASSLAGSTDTQYF. The CDR3 DNA is TGTGCCAGCAGCTTAGCGGGGAGCACAGATACGCAGTATTTT.